This entry concerns a single T cell receptor (beta chain). Its specific antigen is unknown. Base qualities are not provided; no much larger clone lies one nucleotide away. The sample is drawn from a study of type 1 regulatory T cells (TCRdb year 2021). About the study as a whole: An in vitro protocol by which a Tr1-enriched, alloantigen-specific CD4 T cell product named T-allo10 was generated was characterized in the study. T-allo10 was under clinical evaluation in patients with hematological malignancies receiving allogeneic hematopoietic stem cell transplantation. Results the study describes overall, beyond this receptor: A more restricted TCR repertoire was observed in Tr1 cells than in non-Tr1 cells, and this restriction was interpreted in the study as alloantigen-induced clonal expansion.

At the junction V is shortened by 5 bases and J by 4 bases; bases outside the gene matches: 6. Inclusive of the bounding cysteine and phenylalanine, the CDR3 is 16 residues long. Only the CDR3 DNA is retained, 48 bases long and in frame from the first base. CDR1 and CDR2, looked up from the germline V gene (reference sequence), are LGHDT and YNNKEL. Sequenced on an Illumina MiSeq. TCRdb's own reprocessing of the public reads used fastp at Q25 and MiXCR and kept productive beta chains. Here each entry gathers all rows of one CDR3 protein and keeps the most common genes and DNA. The sample table holds tens of thousands of distinct CDR3 sequences, of which 55% to 65% were seen once. In total, the top ten clones hold 1.5% to 2% of the sample.

The clonotype comes from a human donor in good health. The V and J segments used are TRBV3-1 and TRBJ2-2; TRBD1 matches 11 bases in the middle. Sequencing used cultured non-Tr1 T cells, either the whole culture or a sorted T cell fraction (not recorded which). The sample's cell subset or site label, decoded: non-Tr1 population from the T-allo10 product. The nucleotides are TGTGCCAGCAGCTCTGCCGGGACAGGGGGCACCGGGGAGCTGTTTTTT. It encodes CASSSAGTGGTGELFF.